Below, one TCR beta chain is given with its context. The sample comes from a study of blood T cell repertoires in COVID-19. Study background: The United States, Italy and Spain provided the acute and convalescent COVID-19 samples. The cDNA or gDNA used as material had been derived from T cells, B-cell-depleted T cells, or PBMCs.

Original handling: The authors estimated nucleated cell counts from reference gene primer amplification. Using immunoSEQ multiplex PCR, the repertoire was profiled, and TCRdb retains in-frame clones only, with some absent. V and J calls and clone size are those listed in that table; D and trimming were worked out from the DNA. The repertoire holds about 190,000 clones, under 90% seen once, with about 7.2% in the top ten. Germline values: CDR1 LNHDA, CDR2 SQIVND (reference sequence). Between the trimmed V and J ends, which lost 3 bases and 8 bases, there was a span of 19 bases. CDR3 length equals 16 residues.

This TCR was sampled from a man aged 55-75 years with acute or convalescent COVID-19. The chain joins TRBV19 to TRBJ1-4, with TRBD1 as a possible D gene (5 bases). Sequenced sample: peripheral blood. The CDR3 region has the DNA TGTGCCAGTAGTATCCGGGGGAGGGTTCCAGGCGAAAAACTGTTTTTT. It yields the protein CASSIRGRVPGEKLFF.